This T cell receptor (beta chain) was sequenced for a study of blood T cell repertoires in COVID-19. With V trimmed by 3 bases and J by 8 bases, 5 bases remained unmatched. CDR3 length: 13 residues. Per germline, CDR1 SEHNR and CDR2 FQNEAQ (reference sequence). Those enrolled, adults aged 18 to 89 years, came from about two dozen US areas. Participant-reported clinical history was the basis for cohort assignment. This clone showed up just once. In the source study's methods: Amplification of reference gene primers provided the estimated nucleated cell counts. Assay used: immunoSEQ multiplex PCR; TCRdb lists only in-frame clones, some missing. V and J calls and clone size are copied from that table; D and trimming were computed from the DNA. The sample consists of roughly 170,000 clones, over 70% of them appearing once.

The rearrangement joins TRBV7-9 to TRBJ1-2, with 8 positions matching TRBD1. Sequenced material: PBMCs or T cells enriched from blood (not recorded which). The source of this sequence is a woman aged 40 to 50 with acute COVID-19. In nucleotides, the CDR3 is TGTGCCAGCAGCTTTATGGGGGACAGGGGCTACACCTTC. It is translated as CASSFMGDRGYTF. Together with reference TRBV7-9 and TRBJ1-2, the CDR3 gives the full variable domain: DTGVSQNPRHKITKRGQNVTFRCDPISEHNRLYWYRQTLGQGPEFLTYFQNEAQLEKSRLLSDRFSAERPKGSFSTLEIQRTEQGDSAMYLCASSFMGDRGYTFGSGTRLTVV.